These 9 T cell receptor beta chains came from one sample sequenced in a study of blood T cell repertoires in COVID-19. The protocol was immunoSEQ multiplex PCR, while the TCRdb copy is restricted to in-frame clones and leaves out a portion. The sample carries about 140,000 clones, roughly four fifths recorded once. The sample taken for sequencing was peripheral blood. The receptors were sampled from a woman of 80 years or more with acute or convalescent COVID-19.

The CDR3 DNA reads TGTGCCAGCAGAAAACCGGGACTCGGATTAGATGAGCAGTTCTTC. Translated: CASRKPGLGLDEQFF. The V call is TRBV28, the J call TRBJ2-1; perhaps TRBD2 as D (6 bases). This CDR3 comprises 15 residues. CDR1 MDHEN and CDR2 SYDVKM come from the germline V gene. Trimming removed 6 bases from V and 8 bases from J, with 20 bases in between.

The chain employs TRBV7-9 and TRBJ2-1; 9 nucleotides match TRBD2. The germline V gene encodes CDR1 SEHNR and CDR2 FQNEAQ (reference sequence). The CDR3 loop spans 16 amino acids. Trimming took 1 base from V and 2 from J; bases not matched to a gene: 3. The CDR3: CASSLGRGGPYNEQFF. CDR3 nucleotides: TGTGCCAGCAGCTTAGGGCGGGGGGGCCCCTACAATGAGCAGTTCTTC.

This clone was counted between two and nine times. The rearrangement links TRBV28 to TRBJ1-5; 11 bases fit TRBD1. J lost 13 bases, V lost 6 bases, and 17 bases had no gene match. The CDR3 contains 16 residues. Germline loops: CDR1 MDHEN, CDR2 SYDVKM. CDR3 nucleotide sequence: TGTGCCAGCAGCTCCCCGGCCGGGACAGGGGGGCCCTATCAGCATTTT. Amino acid sequence: CASSSPAGTGGPYQHF.

This sequence joins TRBV29-1 and TRBJ2-7; D may be TRBD1 (5 bases). Germline CDR1 is SQVTM and CDR2 is ANQGSEA. With 1 base removed from V and 6 bases from J, the gap between germline ends came to 16 bases. This CDR3 is 14 amino acids long. The DNA for the CDR3 is TGCAGCGTTGAAGTAGGGGCGCGGAGTCTCGAGCAGTACTTC. It is translated as CSVEVGARSLEQYF.

The chain carries TRBV18 and TRBJ2-7, with D maybe TRBD1 (6 bases). Germline V gives CDR1 KGHSH, CDR2 LQKENI. The CDR3 sequence is 12 residues long. V lost 3 bases and J 5 bases, leaving 8 bases between the germline ends. CDR3 bases: TGTGCCAGCTCACCGGACAGCAACGAGCAGTACTTC. Amino acid sequence: CASSPDSNEQYF.

The rearrangement links TRBV15 to TRBJ2-6, with D maybe TRBD1 (6 bases). The germline gives CDR1 LNHNV, CDR2 YYDKDF (reference sequence). V lost 7 bases and J lost 0, with 16 bases in between. There are 17 residues in the CDR3. In DNA, the CDR3 is TGTGCCACCAATAAGGGGCAGGGGAACTCTGGGGCCAACGTCCTGACTTTC. It encodes CATNKGQGNSGANVLTF.

This chain links TRBV7-6 with TRBJ1-1; TRBD1 agrees at 7 bases. V lost 5 bases, J lost 0 bases, and 3 bases stayed unmatched. CDR1 SGHVS and CDR2 FNYEAQ come from the germline V gene. The CDR3 has 14 amino acids. The CDR3: CASSEGQLNTEAFF. DNA for the CDR3: TGTGCCAGCAGCGAGGGACAGCTGAACACTGAAGCTTTCTTT.

This chain connects TRBV5-5 to TRBJ2-3; 8 nucleotides agree with TRBD2. This CDR3 contains 16 residues. CDR1 and CDR2 (germline): SGHKS, YYEKEE (reference sequence). V lost 3 bases, J lost 2 bases, and 8 bases stayed unmatched. This CDR3 is CASSSNLAGYTDTQYF. Written as DNA, the CDR3 is TGTGCCAGCAGCTCCAATCTAGCGGGTTACACAGATACGCAGTATTTT. The full variable domain, rest sourced from reference TRBV5-5 and TRBJ2-3, is DAGVTQSPTHLIKTRGQQVTLRCSPISGHKSVSWYQQVLGQGPQFIFQYYEKEERGRGNFPDRFSARQFPNYSSELNVNALLLGDSALYLCASSSNLAGYTDTQYFGPGTRLTVL.

The rearrangement links TRBV7-9 to TRBJ1-3; D gene ambiguous. The germline V and J ends were trimmed by 1 base and 2 bases, with 3 bases remaining between them. Per germline, CDR1 SEHNR and CDR2 FQNEAQ (reference sequence). This CDR3 is built from 13 residues. CDR3 bases: TGTGCCAGCAGCTTAGTAGCTGGAAACACCATATATTTT. Translated, it gives CASSLVAGNTIYF.